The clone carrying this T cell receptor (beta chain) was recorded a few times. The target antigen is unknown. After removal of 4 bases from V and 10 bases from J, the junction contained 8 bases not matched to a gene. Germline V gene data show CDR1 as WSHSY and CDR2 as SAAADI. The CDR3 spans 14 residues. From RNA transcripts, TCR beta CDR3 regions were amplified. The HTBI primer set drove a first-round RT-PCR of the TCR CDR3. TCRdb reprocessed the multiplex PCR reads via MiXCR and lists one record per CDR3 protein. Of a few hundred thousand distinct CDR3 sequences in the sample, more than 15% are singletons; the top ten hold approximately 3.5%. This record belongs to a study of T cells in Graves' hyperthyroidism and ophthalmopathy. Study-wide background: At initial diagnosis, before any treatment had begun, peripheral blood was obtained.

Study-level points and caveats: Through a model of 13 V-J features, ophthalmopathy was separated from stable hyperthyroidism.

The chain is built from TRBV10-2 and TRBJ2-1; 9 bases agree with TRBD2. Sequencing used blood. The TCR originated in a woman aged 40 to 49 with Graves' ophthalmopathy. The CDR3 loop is CASSGVAGAREQFF. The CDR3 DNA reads TGCGCCAGCAGTGGAGTAGCGGGAGCAAGGGAGCAGTTCTTC.